This TCR beta chain was observed in a study of T cell repertoires in ileal Crohn's disease. As to time point: neoterminal ileum biopsy at postoperative endoscopy, about 6 months after surgery. Profiled with immunoSEQ multiplex PCR; TCRdb holds only in-frame clones, not every one. The profile shows about 13,000 clones, about 67% of them singletons. This CDR3 has 14 residues. The V gene's germline CDR1 is MNHEY and CDR2 SMNVEV (reference sequence). Trimming cost V 5 bases and J 2 bases; bases outside gene matches: 4. The TCR sequence derives from an adult with Crohn's disease. Source material: ileal tissue. The chain employs TRBV27 and TRBJ1-1; 8 bases are shared with TRBD1. The DNA for the CDR3 is TGTGCCAGCAGTAACGACAGGGGAAACACTGAAGCTTTCTTT. This sequence encodes CASSNDRGNTEAFF.